This is a list of T cell receptor beta chains from one sample in a study of shared clonotypes between healthy human individuals. TCRdb keeps only in-frame clones here, not all; method: immunoSEQ multiplex PCR. The sample has 950,000 to 1,100,000 clones; around 82% are singletons. Specimen: memory CD4+ T cells from PBMCs. The source is a man aged 18 to 35 in good health. Some clones in this sample may be carry-over from other donors' samples. Both conserved end residues are part of each CDR3. D genes are given only for firm matches. Clone size, where shown, is once, few, many, or a class for clones that have expanded.

NA	few	TRBV19	TRBJ1-2	TGTGCCAGTAGTATGGTCGGCAGCGCCTCCTTTAACTATGGCTACACCTTC	CASSMVGSASFNYGYTF
NA	NA	TRBV18	TRBJ2-2	TGTGCCAGCTCACCGGCGCAGGGGTACACCGGGGAGCTGTTTTTT	CASSPAQGYTGELFF
TRBD2	NA	TRBV2	TRBJ2-7	TGTGCCAGCGAGAGCGGGACCACCTACGAGCAGTACTTC	CASESGTTYEQYF
NA	NA	TRBV5-1	TRBJ1-4	TGCGCCAGCAGCGCCGGGGCTAATGAAAAACTGTTTTTT	CASSAGANEKLFF
NA	NA	TRBV5-1	TRBJ2-3	TGCGCCAGCAGCCTGAAAGCTACAGATACGCAGTATTTT	CASSLKATDTQYF
NA	NA	TRBV5-1	TRBJ2-2	TGCGCCAGCAGACCTGACAACGCCGGGGAGCTGTTTTTT	CASRPDNAGELFF
TRBD2	NA	TRBV2	TRBJ2-7	TGTGCCAGCAGTGGCGGGAGGCAAGTGAGATACGAGCAGTACTTC	CASSGGRQVRYEQYF
TRBD1	NA	TRBV5-1	TRBJ2-7	TGCGCCAGCAGCTGGAAAACCGGGACAGGGCCGGGCGAGCAGTACTTC	CASSWKTGTGPGEQYF
TRBD1	NA	TRBV28	TRBJ1-4	TGTGCCAGCAGTCCTACAGGGGGATATGAAAAACTGTTTTTT	CASSPTGGYEKLFF
TRBD2	NA	TRBV28	TRBJ2-3	TGTGCCAGCACCGGGGGGGGGAACACAGATACGCAGTATTTT	CASTGGGNTDTQYF
NA	NA	TRBV5-1	TRBJ2-3	TGCGCCAGCAGGGGCCAGGCCAGCACAGATACGCAGTATTTT	CASRGQASTDTQYF
NA	NA	TRBV28	TRBJ1-3	TGTGCCAGCAGTCCTCTGGGGGCTAGCTCTGGAAACACCATATATTTT	CASSPLGASSGNTIYF
TRBD2	NA	TRBV27	TRBJ2-7	TGTGCCAGCAGTTTCAGCGGGAGATCCAACGAGCAGTACTTC	CASSFSGRSNEQYF
TRBD2	NA	TRBV7-9	TRBJ2-7	TGTGCCAGCAGCCCCGGGGGCGGGAGGAGCTACGAGCAGTACTTC	CASSPGGGRSYEQYF
NA	NA	TRBV5-1	TRBJ1-1	TGCGCCAGCAGACCTGCTAACCCACAGTACACTGAAGCTTTCTTT	CASRPANPQYTEAFF
TRBD1	NA	TRBV5-1	TRBJ1-1	TGCGCCAGCAGCATCCGGGACAGGGCCTGGGGAGCTTTCTTT	CASSIRDRAWGAFF
NA	few	TRBV29-1	TRBJ2-7	TGCAGCGTTGAAGACACAACCTACGAGCAGTACTTC	CSVEDTTYEQYF
NA	NA	TRBV11-2	TRBJ1-1	TGTGCCAGCAGACCCACCGGGGGGGGGCCTGAAGCTTTCTTT	CASRPTGGGPEAFF
NA	NA	TRBV30	TRBJ2-7	TGTGCCTGGAGTGTACGTGGGGTCGAGCAGTACTTC	CAWSVRGVEQYF
NA	NA	TRBV7-9	TRBJ2-3	TGTGCCAGCAGCTTTTCTAGGGGCGATACGCAGTATTTT	CASSFSRGDTQYF
TRBD1	few	TRBV7-2	TRBJ1-2	TGTGCCAGCAGCTCTCGGACAGGGTCCTATGGCTACACCTTC	CASSSRTGSYGYTF